Listed below are T cell receptor beta chains from one sample, sequenced in a study of T cells after posttransplantation cyclophosphamide. Produced via immunoSEQ multiplex PCR; TCRdb's table is partial and in-frame only. Here the sample spans tens of thousands of clones, about 93% being singletons. The sequenced sample consisted of PBMCs. The receptors stem from a woman aged 25 to 39 in good health and a related stem cell transplant donor. The CDR3 runs from the conserved cysteine through the conserved F or W.

j_call cdr3_length v_call cdr3_aa
TRBJ2-7 13 TRBV14 CASSQLNGGEQYF
TRBJ1-2 15 TRBV7-2 CASSPSPGVGYGYTF
TRBJ1-1 13 TRBV19 CASSIDRFSEAFF
TRBJ1-4 15 TRBV11-2 CASSLATGVTEKLFF
TRBJ2-1 11 TRBV25-1 CASTSSHEQFF
TRBJ1-3 14 TRBV14 CASSQGLGGNTIYF
TRBJ2-1 15 TRBV7-2 CASSLELAGARWQFF
TRBJ2-7 13 TRBV6-6 CASRRMTGYEQYF
TRBJ2-1 16 TRBV7-3 CASSLAPRGTYNEQFF
TRBJ2-3 14 TRBV6-4 CASSETGSTDTQYF
TRBJ1-2 11 TRBV19 CASKGGNGYTF
TRBJ2-3 14 TRBV4-1 CASSQVGAKDTQYF
TRBJ2-7 18 TRBV28 CASSLYDRIRPFSYEQYF
TRBJ1-1 15 TRBV6-5 CASSYRPRGLSEAFF
TRBJ1-3 14 TRBV16 CASSQGQGGNTIYF
TRBJ1-2 11 TRBV29-1 CSVDSIDGYTF
TRBJ1-1 13 TRBV30 CAWTHHLNTEAFF
TRBJ2-3 15 TRBV5-8 CASSLGGGPPDTQYF
TRBJ1-1 13 TRBV5-1 CASGPTVNTEAFF
TRBJ2-5 16 TRBV9 CASSVGGGGAVETQYF
TRBJ2-7 15 TRBV4-2 CASSQDRGGGYEQYF
TRBJ1-1 14 TRBV18 CASSRQGWNTEAFF
TRBJ1-4 16 TRBV6-1 CASSEELLGTNEKLFF
TRBJ1-5 16 TRBV4-1 CASSQEVFGGNQPQHF
TRBJ1-4 17 TRBV9 CASSVAGGGQGYEKLFF
TRBJ1-1 16 TRBV6-5 CASSYLPQGGDTEAFF
TRBJ1-6 15 TRBV6-6 CASSYAGETNSPLHF
TRBJ1-4 15 TRBV27 CASSLSRGVHEKLFF
TRBJ2-2 18 TRBV12-5 CASGLVLAGPTNTGELFF
TRBJ1-4 15 TRBV30 CAWSVFGETNEKLFF
TRBJ2-7 14 TRBV6-5 CASSRGLNSYEQYF
TRBJ1-2 15 TRBV6-6 CASSYVGGRGYGYTF
TRBJ2-7 14 TRBV7-6 CASSLLGENYEQYF
TRBJ2-5 15 TRBV27 CASSLGAGGRETQYF
TRBJ2-5 15 TRBV9 CASSVLTGLQETQYF
TRBJ2-7 14 TRBV6-5 CASSLEGLAGFTYF
TRBJ1-4 15 TRBV28 CASRDRGKRDEKLFF
TRBJ1-1 13 TRBV5-1 CASSTNDRTEAFF
TRBJ1-2 15 TRBV5-4 CASSQFLQASSGYTF
TRBJ1-6 15 TRBV28 CASATGAGYNSPLHF
TRBJ2-1 13 TRBV5-1 CASSLGTGNEQFF
TRBJ1-2 13 TRBV6-1 CASSGSTASGYTF
TRBJ2-7 14 TRBV19 CASSISDGSYEQYF
TRBJ2-2 14 TRBV27 CASRGDWGTGELFF
TRBJ2-5 11 TRBV27 CASRKQETQYF
TRBJ1-6 15 TRBV6-5 CASRPRVYHNSPLHF